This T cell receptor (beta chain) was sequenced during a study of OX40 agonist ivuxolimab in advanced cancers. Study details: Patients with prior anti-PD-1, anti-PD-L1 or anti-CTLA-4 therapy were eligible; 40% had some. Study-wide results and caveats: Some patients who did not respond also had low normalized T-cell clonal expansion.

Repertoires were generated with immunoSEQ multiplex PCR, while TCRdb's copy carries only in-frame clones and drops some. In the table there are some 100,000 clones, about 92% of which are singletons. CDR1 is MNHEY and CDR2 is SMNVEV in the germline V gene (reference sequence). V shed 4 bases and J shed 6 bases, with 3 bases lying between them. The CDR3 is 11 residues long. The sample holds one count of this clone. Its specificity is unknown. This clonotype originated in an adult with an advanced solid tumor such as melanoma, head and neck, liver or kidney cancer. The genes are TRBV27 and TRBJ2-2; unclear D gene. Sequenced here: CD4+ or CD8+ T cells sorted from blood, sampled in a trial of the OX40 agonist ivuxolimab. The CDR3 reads CASSSAGELFF. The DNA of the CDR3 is TGTGCCAGCAGTTCAGCCGGGGAGCTGTTTTTT.